This TCR beta chain was recovered during a study of early T cells in non-severe SARS-CoV-2 infection. Study overall: Chains stayed unpaired after sequencing of bulk RNA from unsorted whole blood. The study's findings and limits: VDJdb-based matching was biased toward anti-spike CD8 responses and missed private and CD4 specificities.

Note on this clonotype: As yet, its antigen is unknown.

As part of library construction, unique molecular identifiers were attached to individual cDNA molecules. TCRdb independently ran MiXCR on the 5' RACE reads; one entry per CDR3 protein. There are about 80,000 distinct CDR3 sequences in the sample; about 11% occur only once, and over 3.5% lies in the top ten. The CDR3 length is 15 residues. Germline V gene data show CDR1 as PRHDT and CDR2 as FYEKMQ (reference sequence). The germline V and J ends were trimmed by 5 bases and 7 bases, with 17 bases remaining between them. The chain is built from TRBV13 and TRBJ1-4; a possible D gene is TRBD1 (5 bases). The clonotype originates from an adult who was a healthcare worker with PCR-confirmed SARS-CoV-2 infection or an uninfected control (not recorded which). The sequenced material came from whole blood. CDR3 protein: CASSIRDRGVEKLFF. CDR3 coding DNA: TGTGCCAGCAGCATCCGGGATCGGGGGGTTGAAAAACTGTTTTTT. Together with reference TRBV13 and TRBJ1-4, the CDR3 gives the full variable domain: AAGVIQSPRHLIKEKRETATLKCYPIPRHDTVYWYQQGPGQDPQFLISFYEKMQSDKGSIPDRFSAQQFSDYHSELNMSSLELGDSALYFCASSIRDRGVEKLFFGSGTQLSVL.